This TCR beta chain was sequenced for a study of blood T cell repertoires in COVID-19. The overall study: The United States, Italy and Spain were the sources of the acute and convalescent COVID-19 samples. Sample material is recorded as cDNA or gDNA derived from T cells, B-cell-depleted T cells, or PBMCs.

The CDR3 contains 18 residues. Per the germline V gene, CDR1 is SGHDN and CDR2 is FVKESK. Trimming at V came to 0 bases and at J to 5 bases, leaving 13 bases not matched to a gene. Original processing methods: The assay estimated nucleated cells by amplifying reference gene primers. Assay: immunoSEQ multiplex PCR; the TCRdb copy retains only in-frame clones and omits some. That table furnishes V, J and clone size, whereas the DNA furnished D and trimming. The sample has about 74,000 clones; around 75% are singletons. The specimen was peripheral blood. The receptor was isolated from a man aged 65-85 years with acute or convalescent COVID-19. V and J are TRBV14 and TRBJ2-1; 7 positions agree with TRBD2. CDR3 loop: CASSQDLVTSRINNEQFF. CDR3 nucleotide sequence: TGTGCCAGCAGCCAAGATCTTGTGACTAGCAGAATAAACAATGAGCAGTTCTTC. Full variable domain (rest looked up from reference TRBV14 and TRBJ2-1): EAGVTQFPSHSVIEKGQTVTLRCDPISGHDNLYWYRRVMGKEIKFLLHFVKESKQDESGMPNNRFLAERTGGTYSTLKVQPAELEDSGVYFCASSQDLVTSRINNEQFFGPGTRLTVL.